The present entry profiles one T cell receptor beta chain with its context. The assay was immunoSEQ multiplex PCR, and TCRdb's table has in-frame clones only and misses some. The sample carries tens of thousands of clones, 91% recorded once. The nonmyeloablative bone marrow transplants came from related graft donors, with transient mixed chimerism. This entry belongs to a study of Tregs in tolerant kidney transplant recipients. Germline assignment: CDR1 MGHRA and CDR2 YSYEKL. CDR3 length: 14 residues. Trimming pared 4 bases from V and 3 bases from J, leaving 10 bases between. The source material was CD8+ T cells from blood (PBMCs), sampled 24 months after the transplant. The rearrangement links TRBV4-1 to TRBJ2-1, with D possibly matching TRBD1 (5 bases). The clonotype comes from a human patient who received a combined kidney and bone marrow transplant. Some T cells may be provided by the graft donor. The CDR3 protein is CASSLRQNYNEQFF. Written as DNA, the CDR3 is TGCGCCAGCAGCCTTCGACAGAACTACAATGAGCAGTTCTTC.